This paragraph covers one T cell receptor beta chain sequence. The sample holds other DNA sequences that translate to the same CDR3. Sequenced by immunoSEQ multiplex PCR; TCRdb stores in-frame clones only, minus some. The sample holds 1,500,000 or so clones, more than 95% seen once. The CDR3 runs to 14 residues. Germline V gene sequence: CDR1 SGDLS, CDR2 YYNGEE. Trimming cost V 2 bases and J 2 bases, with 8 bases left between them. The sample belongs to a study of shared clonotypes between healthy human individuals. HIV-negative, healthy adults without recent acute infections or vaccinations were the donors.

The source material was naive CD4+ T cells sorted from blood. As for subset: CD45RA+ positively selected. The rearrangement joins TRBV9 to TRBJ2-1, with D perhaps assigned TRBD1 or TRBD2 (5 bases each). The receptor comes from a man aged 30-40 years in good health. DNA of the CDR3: TGTGCCAGCAGCGTTGGGGGAGCCTACAATGAGCAGTTCTTC. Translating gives CASSVGGAYNEQFF.